A single sample is the source of the 9 T cell receptor beta chains below, sequenced in a study of control samples from healthy donors and cancer patients. The repertoire was sequenced with immunoSEQ multiplex PCR; TCRdb's copy has only in-frame clones and lacks some. The sample includes about 26,000 clones, approximately 85% of them seen just once. The sequencing sample was made of PBMCs. The receptor set was obtained from a man aged 55 to 70 with colorectal cancer.

The chain employs TRBV10-3 and TRBJ1-2; the match to TRBD1 covers 8 bases. The junction had 8 bases not matched to a gene; V was cut back by 10 bases and J by 4 bases. CDR1 and CDR2 (germline): ENHRY, SYGVKD. The CDR3 is made up of 13 amino acids. This chain's CDR3 is CATGQGIVYGYTF. CDR3 coding DNA: TGTGCCACCGGACAGGGCATCGTCTATGGCTACACCTTC.

The CDR3 sequence: CASSEAGNQPQHF. The CDR3 DNA follows: TGTGCCAGCAGTGAAGCGGGCAATCAGCCCCAGCATTTT. The chain has TRBV6-1 and TRBJ1-5; D ambiguous. The CDR3 length is 13 residues. Trimming left V 0 bases short and J 2 bases short, with 2 bases between. Per germline, CDR1 MNHNS and CDR2 SASEGT.

The V call is TRBV6-6, the J call TRBJ1-5, with 7 bases fitting TRBD1. The CDR3 totals 15 residues. V gave up 8 bases and J gave up 5 bases; unmatched junction bases: 12. Germline lookup yields CDR1 MNHNY and CDR2 SVGAGI (reference sequence). The chain's CDR3 is CASRSIGQADQPQHF. The CDR3 DNA is TGTGCCAGCCGATCGATTGGACAGGCAGATCAGCCCCAGCATTTT.

The rearrangement uses TRBV7-2 and TRBJ1-2; D remains ambiguous. From germline, CDR1 is SGHTA and CDR2 FQGNSA. Trimming removed 0 bases from V and 2 bases from J, with 16 bases in between. The CDR3 covers 17 residues. The CDR3: CASSLAPFFAPNYGYTF. CDR3 in DNA: TGTGCCAGCAGCTTAGCCCCCTTCTTTGCCCCCAACTATGGCTACACCTTC.

V is TRBV7-9 and J is TRBJ1-1; no clear D. The CDR3 has 14 residues. Germline V gives CDR1 SEHNR, CDR2 FQNEAQ (reference sequence). The V end lost 1 base, the J end lost 3 bases, and 9 bases lay between the germline ends. Here the CDR3 DNA reads TGTGCCAGCAGCTTAGAAGCAGAGTACACTGAAGCTTTCTTT. Its protein is CASSLEAEYTEAFF.

CDR3 protein: CASSPTFGREQYV. CDR3 DNA: TGTGCCAGCAGCCCCACATTCGGGCGCGAGCAGTACGTC. This rearrangement joins TRBV3-1 (or the pseudogene TRBV3-2) to TRBJ2-7; unclear D gene. The germline gives CDR1 LGHDT, CDR2 YNNKEL (reference sequence). V was trimmed by 4 bases and J by 6 bases, leaving 13 bases between them. The CDR3 totals 13 residues.

The V and J genes are TRBV2 and TRBJ2-5, with 14 bases fitting TRBD2. V was pared by 10 bases and J by 4 bases, with 8 bases of the junction left unmatched. Germline CDR1 SNHLY, CDR2 FYNNEI. CDR3 length: 15 residues. CDR3 nucleotide sequence: TGTGCCACCCGGCGGACTAGCGGGGGGCGAGAGACCCAGTACTTC. Its protein product is CATRRTSGGRETQYF.

This chain joins TRBV5-1 and TRBJ2-5; tentatively, D is TRBD2 (6 bases). The CDR3 has 14 residues. Trimming left V 3 bases short and J 5 bases short, with 14 bases between. Germline V gene sequence: CDR1 SGHRS, CDR2 YFSETQ. CDR3 residues: CASSSPEGAETQYF. For the CDR3, the DNA is TGCGCCAGCAGCTCCCCGGAGGGTGCCGAGACCCAGTACTTC. Variable domain in full (rest from reference TRBV5-1 and TRBJ2-5): KAGVTQTPRYLIKTRGQQVTLSCSPISGHRSVSWYQQTPGQGLQFLFEYFSETQRNKGNFPGRFSGRQFSNSRSEMNVSTLELGDSALYLCASSSPEGAETQYFGPGTRLLVL.

V is TRBV18 and J is TRBJ1-5; D uncertain. V lost 3 bases, J lost 5 bases, and 8 bases lay in between. From germline, CDR1 is KGHSH and CDR2 LQKENI. This CDR3 is built from 13 residues. CDR3 protein: CASSPAGDQPQHF. The CDR3 DNA sequence: TGTGCCAGCTCACCTGCCGGGGATCAGCCCCAGCATTTT. Full variable domain (rest looked up from reference TRBV18 and TRBJ1-5): NAGVMQNPRHLVRRRGQEARLRCSPMKGHSHVYWYRQLPEEGLKFMVYLQKENIIDESGMPKERFSAEFPKEGPSILRIQQVVRGDSAAYFCASSPAGDQPQHFGDGTRLSIL.